This entry lists 20 T cell receptor beta chains sequenced from one sample in a study of blood T cells in healthy people across ages. Then a second PCR, running roughly 7 to 11 cycles, was carried out with a sample-barcoded 5' primer and a J-beta primer mix. Each CDR3 protein gets one entry after TCRdb re-called the 5' RACE reads with MiXCR. The sample yields some 890,000 distinct CDR3 sequences, just under 30% seen once. These data also formed part of another study, on T cells of mothers and their children.

Sequenced input: blood. Source of these receptors: a woman in her thirties or forties in good health.

This sequence joins TRBV20-1 and TRBJ1-6; 9 nucleotides line up with TRBD1. Losses at the gene ends were 5 bases for V and 9 bases for J; bases not matched to a gene: 11. From germline, CDR1 is DFQATT and CDR2 SNEGSKA (reference sequence). The CDR3 runs 15 residues. CDR3 residues: CSAVEPGQGFSPLHF. The CDR3 bases are TGCAGTGCTGTTGAACCGGGACAGGGTTTTTCACCCCTCCACTTT.

The CDR3 region has the DNA TGCGCCAGCAGCCAAGATCCCCGGGACCCGGGTAAAAAACTGTTTTTT. Translation: CASSQDPRDPGKKLFF. V is TRBV4-3 and J is TRBJ1-4, with D possibly TRBD1 on 5 matching bases. Trimming removed 0 bases from V and 9 bases from J, with 17 bases in between. CDR1 is LGHNA and CDR2 is YSLEER in the germline V gene. The CDR3 has 16 residues.

This clonotype was seen a few times. This chain uses TRBV6-4 with TRBJ2-1; D gene ambiguous. V was trimmed by 6 bases and J by 1 base, leaving 13 bases between them. Germline V CDR1 and CDR2: MRHNA, SNTAGT. The CDR3 runs to 15 residues. The CDR3 sequence is CASRKGQNSYNEQFF. The CDR3 DNA reads as TGTGCCAGCAGAAAGGGTCAGAATTCCTACAATGAGCAGTTCTTC.

The table lists this clonotype with a few counts. V and J are TRBV20-1 and TRBJ1-4, with TRBD1 matching over 7 bases. CDR3 length: 13 residues. Germline assignment: CDR1 DFQATT and CDR2 SNEGSKA (reference sequence). With 6 bases clipped from V and 8 bases from J, the junction kept 9 bases outside the gene matches. CDR3 in DNA: TGCAGTGCCCAACAGGGGACGGGGGAAAAACTGTTTTTT. As protein: CSAQQGTGEKLFF.

This clonotype was counted many times. The chain employs TRBV7-2 and TRBJ2-5, with TRBD2 identical over 10 bases. The CDR3 spans 17 residues. The J segment lost 5 bases and the V segment lost 5 bases, leaving 14 bases of the junction unmatched. Germline V gene sequence: CDR1 SGHTA, CDR2 FQGNSA. CDR3: CASSPNSLAGGRETQYF. CDR3 DNA: TGTGCCAGCAGCCCCAACAGCTTAGCGGGGGGACGCGAGACCCAGTACTTC. The complete variable domain, with remaining parts taken from reference TRBV7-2 and TRBJ2-5, reads GAGVSQSPSNKVTEKGKDVELRCDPISGHTALYWYRQSLGQGLEFLIYFQGNSAPDKSGLPSDRFSAERTGGSVSTLTIQRTQQEDSAVYLCASSPNSLAGGRETQYFGPGTRLLVL.

The V and J genes are TRBV12-3 or TRBV12-4 and TRBJ2-4; 15 nucleotides agree with TRBD2. This CDR3 contains 17 residues. Unmatched junction bases numbered 17, after V lost 5 bases and J lost 15 bases. The CDR3 nucleotides are TGTGCCAGCAGTCGGACTAGCGGGGGGGCCAACTACAATGAGCGGTACTTC. Protein: CASSRTSGGANYNERYF.

The gene calls are TRBV6-2 or TRBV6-3 and TRBJ2-1; D is possibly TRBD2 (6 bases). V lost 7 bases to trimming and J lost 9 bases, with 13 bases between them. The CDR3 extends over 12 amino acids. CDR1 is MNHEY and CDR2 is SVGEGT in the germline V gene. The chain's CDR3 is CASTKEGFEQFF. Written as DNA, the CDR3 is TGTGCCAGCACCAAGGAGGGATTTGAGCAGTTCTTC.

V gene TRBV15 combines with J gene TRBJ2-1, with 13 positions matching TRBD2. The junction had 2 bases not matched to a gene; V was cut back by 3 bases and J by 0 bases. The germline CDR1 and CDR2 sequences are LNHNV and YYDKDF (reference sequence). This CDR3 has 17 amino acids. The CDR3: CATSSRLAGGSYNEQFF. The CDR3 bases are TGTGCCACCAGCAGTAGACTAGCGGGGGGCTCCTACAATGAGCAGTTCTTC.

This chain connects TRBV5-1 to TRBJ2-3; D is unresolved. The ends were cut back, 0 bases at V and 0 bases at J, with 11 bases in the middle. The germline CDR1 and CDR2 sequences are SGHRS and YFSETQ. There are 16 residues in the CDR3. CDR3 residues: CASSLGQPGSTDTQYF. The CDR3 DNA reads as TGCGCCAGCAGCTTGGGGCAACCGGGTAGCACAGATACGCAGTATTTT.

A remark on this clonotype: Given a much more abundant clone one base away, this may be a read error. The CDR3 region is CTSFGGYNEQFF. The DNA for the CDR3 is TGTACCAGCTTCGGGGGGTACAATGAGCAGTTCTTC. J is TRBJ2-1 and V is TRBV7-9; the match to TRBD2 covers 7 bases. In germline, CDR1 is SEHNR, CDR2 FQNEAQ (reference sequence). The CDR3 has 12 amino acids.

Details on this clonotype: A much more abundant neighbour one base away suggests this may be a read error. This chain joins TRBV28 and TRBJ2-5, with 9 bases fitting TRBD1. The CDR3 has 16 residues. Germline V gene sequence: CDR1 MDHEN, CDR2 SYDVKM. CDR3 in amino acids: CASSRDRESLQEIQYF. CDR3 in DNA: TGTGCCAGCAGCCGGGACAGGGAGTCGCTCCAAGAGATCCAGTACTTC.

This clonotype was observed many times. Germline and junction disagree at one end, which may indicate a read error. The rearrangement uses TRBV6-5 and TRBJ1-5, with D perhaps matching TRBD1 (5 bases). The CDR3 covers 14 residues. The germline V gene encodes CDR1 MNHEY and CDR2 SVGAGI. This CDR3 reads CASKPGALNQPQHF. CDR3 sequence (DNA): TGTGCCAGTAAACCTGGGGCCTTGAATCAACCCCAGCATTTT.

The V gene is TRBV3-1, the J gene TRBJ1-2; 8 bases are shared with TRBD1. The CDR3 covers 16 residues. Germline V gene data show CDR1 as LGHDT and CDR2 as YNNKEL (reference sequence). The ends lost 4 bases at V and 0 bases at J; junction bases unmatched: 7. CDR3 in amino acids: CASSPTSGQANYGYTF. Written as DNA, the CDR3 is TGTGCCAGCAGCCCCACGTCGGGACAGGCTAACTATGGCTACACCTTC.

As concerns this clonotype: This may stem from a read error, because a much larger clone lies one nucleotide away. The chain has TRBV10-3 and TRBJ2-1; D is undetermined. Germline CDR1 ENHRY, CDR2 SYGVKD. Trimming took 4 bases from V and 6 from J, leaving 19 bases between them. The CDR3 covers 16 residues. For the CDR3, the DNA is TGTGCCATCAGTGCGCGCCAGGCCGGCGACCCCAATGAGCAGTTCTTC. Translating it yields CAISARQAGDPNEQFF.

This sequence joins TRBV11-2 and TRBJ1-4; 9 nucleotides agree with TRBD1. Trimming at V came to 3 bases and at J to 7 bases, leaving 6 bases not matched to a gene. Germline assignment: CDR1 SGHAT and CDR2 FQNNGV. The CDR3 is 15 residues long. The CDR3, as DNA: TGTGCCAGCAGCTTGCCGGGACAGGGTGGTGAAAAACTGTTTTTT. Residues: CASSLPGQGGEKLFF. The entire variable domain, with the rest obtained from reference TRBV11-2 and TRBJ1-4, is as follows: EAGVAQSPRYKIIEKRQSVAFWCNPISGHATLYWYQQILGQGPKLLIQFQNNGVVDDSQLPKDRFSAERLKGVDSTLKIQPAKLEDSAVYLCASSLPGQGGEKLFFGSGTQLSVL.

This chain connects TRBV6-1 to TRBJ1-2, with 10 bases fitting TRBD1. This CDR3 is built from 18 residues. The ends lost 6 bases at V and 5 bases at J; junction bases unmatched: 18. Germline CDR1 and CDR2: MNHNS and SASEGT. The CDR3 sequence is CASSPTDAAGQGYYGYTF. The CDR3 DNA reads as TGTGCCAGCAGCCCCACAGATGCCGCGGGACAGGGGTATTATGGCTACACCTTC.

This clonotype has a count of ten or more. The chain recombines TRBV7-2 with TRBJ2-3, with D possibly matching TRBD1 (6 bases). Germline V gene lookup returns CDR1 SGHTA and CDR2 FQGNSA. The CDR3 runs 14 residues. V dropped 6 bases and J dropped 2 bases, with 12 bases sitting between them. CDR3 sequence reads: CASSSTGTTDTQYF. The CDR3 DNA reads TGTGCCAGCAGTTCCACAGGGACCACAGATACGCAGTATTTT.

This clonotype appeared many times. One end of the junction is discordant with germline, which a read error may explain. V gene TRBV24-1 combines with J gene TRBJ2-5; D perhaps matches TRBD1 (6 bases). Germline CDR1 KGHDR, CDR2 SFDVKD. There are 16 residues in the CDR3. The CDR3 DNA sequence: TGCGCCACCAGTGACACCGGGACAAGGAAGGGAGAGACCCAGTACTTC. It encodes CATSDTGTRKGETQYF.

This clonotype was seen ten or more times. This chain uses TRBV20-1 with TRBJ1-2, with D unresolved. Trimming took off 6 bases at V and 4 bases at J, with 9 bases between the two ends. The germline CDR1 and CDR2 sequences are DFQATT and SNEGSKA (reference sequence). This CDR3 comprises 11 residues. This CDR3 is CSALTGYGYTF. The CDR3 DNA follows: TGCAGTGCATTGACGGGCTATGGCTACACCTTC.

The chain uses TRBV7-2 and TRBJ2-5; maybe TRBD2 (7 bases). V dropped 5 bases and J dropped 1 base, with 26 bases sitting between them. Per germline, CDR1 SGHTA and CDR2 FQGNSA. The length of the CDR3 is 19 residues. The CDR3 sequence is CASSQGGPWGGTFQETQYF. In DNA, the CDR3 is TGTGCCAGCAGCCAAGGAGGCCCGTGGGGGGGCACGTTCCAAGAGACCCAGTACTTC.